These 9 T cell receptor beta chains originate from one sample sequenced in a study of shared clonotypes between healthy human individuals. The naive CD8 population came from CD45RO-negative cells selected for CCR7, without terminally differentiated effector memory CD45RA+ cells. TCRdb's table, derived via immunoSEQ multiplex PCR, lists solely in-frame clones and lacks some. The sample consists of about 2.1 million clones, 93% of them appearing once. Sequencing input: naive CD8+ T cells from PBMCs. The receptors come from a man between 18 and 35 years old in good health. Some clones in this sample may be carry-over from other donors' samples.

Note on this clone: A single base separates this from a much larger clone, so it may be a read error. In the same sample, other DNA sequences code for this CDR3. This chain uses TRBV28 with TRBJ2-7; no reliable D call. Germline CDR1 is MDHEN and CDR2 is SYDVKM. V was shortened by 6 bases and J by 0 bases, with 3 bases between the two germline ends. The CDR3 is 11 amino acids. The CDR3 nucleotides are TGTGCCAGCAGGGACTCCTACGAGCAGTACTTC. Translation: CASRDSYEQYF.

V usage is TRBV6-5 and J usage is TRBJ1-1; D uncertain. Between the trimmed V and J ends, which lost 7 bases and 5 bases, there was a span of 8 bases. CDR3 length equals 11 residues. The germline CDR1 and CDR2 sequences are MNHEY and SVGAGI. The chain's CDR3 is CASTPGTEAFF. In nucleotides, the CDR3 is TGTGCCAGCACCCCGGGGACTGAAGCTTTCTTT.

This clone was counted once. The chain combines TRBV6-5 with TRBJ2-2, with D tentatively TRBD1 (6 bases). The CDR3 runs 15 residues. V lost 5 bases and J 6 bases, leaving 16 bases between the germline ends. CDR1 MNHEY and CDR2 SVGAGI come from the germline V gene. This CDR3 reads CASSPGHTDAGELFF. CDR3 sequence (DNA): TGTGCCAGCAGTCCGGGACACACGGATGCCGGGGAGCTGTTTTTT.

The CDR3 sequence is CASSTFTGVLYGYTF. The DNA for the CDR3 is TGTGCCAGTAGTACATTCACAGGGGTTCTCTATGGCTACACCTTC. This chain joins TRBV19 and TRBJ1-2, with 7 bases fitting TRBD1. This CDR3 spans 15 amino acids. The trim removed 4 bases at V and 4 bases at J, leaving 9 bases unmatched. Per the germline V gene, CDR1 is LNHDA and CDR2 is SQIVND (reference sequence).

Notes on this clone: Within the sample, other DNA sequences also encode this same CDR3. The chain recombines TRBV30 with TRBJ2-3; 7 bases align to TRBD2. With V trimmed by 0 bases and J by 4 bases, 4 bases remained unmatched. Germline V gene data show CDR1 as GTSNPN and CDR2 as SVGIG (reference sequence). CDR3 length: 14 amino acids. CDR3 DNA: TGTGCCTGGAGTGTAGGGGCGGGAGCAGATACGCAGTATTTT. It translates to CAWSVGAGADTQYF.

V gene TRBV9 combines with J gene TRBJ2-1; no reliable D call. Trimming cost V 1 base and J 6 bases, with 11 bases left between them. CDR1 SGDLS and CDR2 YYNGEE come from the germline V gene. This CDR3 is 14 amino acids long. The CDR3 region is CASSVPDASNEQFF. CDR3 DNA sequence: TGTGCCAGCAGCGTACCGGACGCCTCCAATGAGCAGTTCTTC.

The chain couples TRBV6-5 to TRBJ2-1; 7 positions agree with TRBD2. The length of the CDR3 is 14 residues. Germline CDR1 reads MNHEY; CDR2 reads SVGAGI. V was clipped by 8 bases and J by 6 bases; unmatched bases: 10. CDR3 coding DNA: TGTGCCAGCCGTCAGCGGGACGTTGTCAATGAGCAGTTCTTC. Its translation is CASRQRDVVNEQFF.

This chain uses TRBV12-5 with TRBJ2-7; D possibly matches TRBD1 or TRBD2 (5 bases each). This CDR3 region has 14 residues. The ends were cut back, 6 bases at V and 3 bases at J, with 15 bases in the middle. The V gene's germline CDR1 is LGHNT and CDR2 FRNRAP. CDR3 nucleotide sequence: TGTGCTAGTGGACCCGGGACGGATAGCTACGAGCAGTACTTC. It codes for CASGPGTDSYEQYF.

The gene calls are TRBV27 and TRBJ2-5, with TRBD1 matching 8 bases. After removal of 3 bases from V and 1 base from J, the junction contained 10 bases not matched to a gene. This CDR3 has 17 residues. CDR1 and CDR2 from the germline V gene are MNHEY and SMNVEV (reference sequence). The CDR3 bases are TGTGCCAGCAGTTTGAGTTTTGGCGACAGGGGCCAAGAGACCCAGTACTTC. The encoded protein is CASSLSFGDRGQETQYF.